This T cell receptor (beta chain) was profiled in a study of blood T cell repertoires in COVID-19. Only one count was recorded for this clone. Data came from immunoSEQ multiplex PCR; TCRdb stores just in-frame clones and leaves some out. The data show fewer than 250,000 clones, around 82% seen once. Losses at the gene ends were 6 bases for V and 12 bases for J; bases not matched to a gene: 5. The V gene's germline CDR1 is ENHRY and CDR2 SYGVKD. This CDR3 is 12 amino acids long. The V call is TRBV10-3, the J call TRBJ1-6; 7 bases line up with TRBD1. This clonotype was sampled from a woman in her 70s with acute or convalescent COVID-19. The sequenced sample consisted of peripheral blood. The CDR3 here is CAIRGQSEPLHF. The CDR3 DNA sequence: TGTGCCATCAGGGGACAGTCGGAACCCCTCCACTTT.